The T cell receptor (beta chain) under discussion was sequenced for a study of human T cells and chemical hapten exposure. CDR1 is SEHNR and CDR2 is FQNEAQ in the germline V gene (reference sequence). The CDR3 is made up of 16 amino acids. V trimming: 2 bases; J trimming: 6 bases; junction bases outside the gene matches: 11. TCRdb reanalysed the RACE reads using MiXCR and keeps one entry per CDR3 protein. The sample lists about 350,000 distinct CDR3 sequences, around 5.5% occurring once. The time point was: pre-sensitization, week 0. Documented treatment: therapeutic diphenylcyclopropenone sensitization with weekly scalp DPC.

The receptor was derived from a woman younger than 35 with alopecia areata. Some clones in this sample may be carry-over from other donors' samples. The sequencing here drew on whole blood, taken in connection with sensitization to the hapten diphenylcyclopropenone (DPC). The V call is TRBV7-9, the J call TRBJ2-3; TRBD2 matches at 7 bases. In nucleotides, the CDR3 is TGTGCCAGCAGCTTATCCAGCGGGGCTGATTCGGATACGCAGTATTTT. This gives the protein CASSLSSGADSDTQYF.